This record concerns one T cell receptor (beta chain) sequence. Original processing notes: Nucleated cell number was recorded as an estimate derived from reference gene primer amplification. Some clones are missing from TCRdb's copy, which holds only in-frame ones; the method was immunoSEQ multiplex PCR. V and J calls and clone size are copied from that table; D and trimming were computed from the DNA. The sample has under 300,000 clones; roughly 84% are singletons. This entry is derived from a study of blood T cell repertoires in COVID-19. Whole-study context: Some COVID-19 samples were acute and others convalescent; all came from the United States, Italy and Spain. Sources were T cells, B-cell-depleted T cells, or PBMCs; the material itself was cDNA or gDNA.

The sample consisted of peripheral blood. The sequence was obtained from a middle-aged woman who had recovered from COVID-19.

In DNA, the CDR3 is TGTGCCAGCGGGACCGGGACAACGAACACCGGGGAGCTGTTTTTT. Translation gives CASGTGTTNTGELFF. The gene calls are TRBV6-6 and TRBJ2-2; perhaps TRBD1 as D (6 bases). CDR1 is MNHNY, CDR2 SVGAGI, per germline (reference sequence). Trimming left V 8 bases short and J 0 bases short, with 13 bases between. This CDR3 region has 15 residues.